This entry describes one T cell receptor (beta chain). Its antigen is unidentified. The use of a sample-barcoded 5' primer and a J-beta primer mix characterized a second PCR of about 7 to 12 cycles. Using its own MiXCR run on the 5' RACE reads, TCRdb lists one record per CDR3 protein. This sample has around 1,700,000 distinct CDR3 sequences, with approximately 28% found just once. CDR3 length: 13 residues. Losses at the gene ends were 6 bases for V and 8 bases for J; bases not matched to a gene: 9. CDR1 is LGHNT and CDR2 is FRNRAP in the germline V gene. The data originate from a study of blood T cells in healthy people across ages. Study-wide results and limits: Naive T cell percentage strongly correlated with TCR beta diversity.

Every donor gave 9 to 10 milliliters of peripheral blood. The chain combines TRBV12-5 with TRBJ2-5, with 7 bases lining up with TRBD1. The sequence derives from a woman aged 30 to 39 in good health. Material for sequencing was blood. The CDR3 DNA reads TGTGCTAGTGGCCTCGGGACAGCAGAAACCCAGTACTTC. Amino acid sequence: CASGLGTAETQYF.